Following are 5 T cell receptor beta chains from one sample sequenced in a study of T cell responses to AZD1222 COVID-19 vaccine. Here immunoSEQ multiplex PCR was the method, and the copy in TCRdb shows in-frame clones only, minus some. The repertoire includes approximately 50,000 clones, around three quarters of them detected once, and under 7.5% sits in the top ten. The input for sequencing was peripheral blood, taken on day 0 of AZD1222 vaccination. These TCRs come from an adult in good health.

The chain recombines TRBV6-5 with TRBJ1-5, with D perhaps TRBD1 (5 bases). This CDR3 contains 14 residues. Germline V CDR1 and CDR2: MNHEY, SVGAGI. V dropped 9 bases and J dropped 0 bases, with 12 bases sitting between them. The CDR3 region is CASQGAYSNQPQHF. As DNA, the CDR3 is TGTGCCAGTCAAGGGGCCTATAGCAATCAGCCCCAGCATTTT.

This chain uses TRBV7-9 with TRBJ1-1; D is undetermined. V lost 2 bases, J lost 1 base, and 8 bases lay in between. Germline V gene data show CDR1 as SEHNR and CDR2 as FQNEAQ (reference sequence). The CDR3 runs 14 residues. The CDR3 protein is CASSLLAANTEAFF. DNA of the CDR3: TGTGCCAGCAGCTTACTCGCCGCGAACACTGAAGCTTTCTTT.

The table lists this clone with a few counts. The identical CDR3 is also encoded by other nucleotide sequences in the sample. The rearrangement joins TRBV24-1 to TRBJ1-5; D is uncertain. The germline V and J ends were trimmed by 6 bases and 0 bases, with 8 bases remaining between them. The length of the CDR3 is 14 residues. Per the germline V gene, CDR1 is KGHDR and CDR2 is SFDVKD. CDR3 coding DNA: TGTGCCACCAGTAGAGGGAATAGCAATCAGCCCCAGCATTTT. Protein sequence: CATSRGNSNQPQHF.

The gene calls are TRBV7-9 and TRBJ1-4; 7 nucleotides line up with TRBD1. Germline CDR1 and CDR2: SEHNR and FQNEAQ (reference sequence). The CDR3 contains 12 residues. Trimming at V came to 4 bases and at J to 11 bases, leaving 4 bases not matched to a gene. This CDR3 is CASSSETGKLFF. CDR3 nucleotides: TGTGCCAGCAGCTCCGAGACAGGGAAACTGTTTTTT.

V usage is TRBV6-5 and J usage is TRBJ1-5; perhaps TRBD1 as D (5 bases). Germline lookup yields CDR1 MNHEY and CDR2 SVGAGI. The V and J ends lost 7 bases and 1 base respectively, with 11 bases between them. The CDR3 spans 14 residues. The CDR3 bases are TGTGCCAGCACTGGGACTCAGAGCAATCAGCCCCAGCATTTT. Translation: CASTGTQSNQPQHF.